These T cell receptor beta chains were read from a single sample in a study of blood T cell repertoires in COVID-19. Sequencing was performed with immunoSEQ multiplex PCR; in TCRdb, only in-frame clones are kept and a portion is missing. The repertoire holds under 450,000 clones, with around nine tenths as singletons. The specimen sequenced was peripheral blood. These TCRs come from a woman aged 60-75 years with COVID-19, enrolled during active disease. Each CDR3 is given with its conserved first and last residue. Each record gives: D gene, V gene, clone size, CDR3 length, J gene, CDR3 protein, CDR3 DNA. The D gene is left open where the match is weak. Clone size, where shown, is once, few, many, or a class for clones that have expanded.

>-|TRBV6-5|-|15|TRBJ2-4
CASSKDTVPKNIQYF
TGTGCCAGCAGTAAGGACACGGTGCCCAAAAACATTCAGTACTTC
>TRBD1|TRBV4-1|-|16|TRBJ2-3
CASRTGQGAVADTQYF
TGCGCCAGCAGAACGGGACAGGGGGCTGTAGCAGATACGCAGTATTTT
>TRBD2|TRBV7-9|-|14|TRBJ2-7
CASSGERGAYEQYF
TGTGCCAGCAGCGGGGAGCGGGGGGCCTACGAGCAGTACTTC
>-|TRBV24-1|few|15|TRBJ2-5
CATSDSLAGGETQYF
TGTGCCACCAGTGATAGTCTAGCTGGGGGGGAGACCCAGTACTTC
>TRBD1|TRBV5-1|-|16|TRBJ1-4
CASSLEVVDRGEKLFF
TGCGCCAGCAGCTTGGAGGTGGTGGACAGGGGAGAAAAACTGTTTTTT
>-|TRBV5-1|-|13|TRBJ1-1
CASSLTRGTEAFF
TGCGCCAGCAGCTTGACTAGAGGGACTGAAGCTTTCTTT
>-|TRBV19|-|13|TRBJ2-5
CASSTRSPGAQYF
TGTGCCAGTAGTACCCGTTCCCCAGGGGCCCAGTACTTC
>TRBD1|TRBV6-5|-|14|TRBJ1-5
CASSYDRVDQPQHF
TGTGCCAGCAGTTATGACAGGGTGGATCAGCCCCAGCATTTT
>-|TRBV9|-|13|TRBJ2-7
CASSGTQGAEQYF
TGTGCCAGCAGCGGTACACAGGGTGCGGAGCAGTACTTC
>TRBD2|TRBV5-1|-|15|TRBJ2-5
CASSFGGGTQETQYF
TGCGCCAGCAGCTTTGGCGGGGGGACCCAAGAGACCCAGTACTTC
>-|TRBV6-5|-|13|TRBJ1-1
CASSPHMNTEAFF
TGTGCCAGCAGCCCACACATGAACACTGAAGCTTTCTTT
>TRBD1|TRBV19|-|14|TRBJ2-7
CASSIPGTAYEQYF
TGTGCCAGTAGCATCCCCGGGACAGCCTACGAGCAGTACTTC
>TRBD1|TRBV7-2|-|15|TRBJ1-6
CASSPGQGVYSPLHF
TGTGCCAGCAGCCCCGGACAGGGGGTGTATTCACCCCTCCACTTT
>TRBD1|TRBV5-8|-|16|TRBJ1-5
CASSYKTGASNQPQHF
TGTGCCAGCAGTTATAAGACAGGGGCCAGCAATCAGCCCCAGCATTTT
>TRBD1|TRBV19|few|15|TRBJ1-6
CASSHGTGGDSPLHF
TGTGCCAGTAGTCATGGGACAGGGGGTGACTCACCCCTCCACTTT
>-|TRBV12-3/TRBV12-4|-|13|TRBJ2-3
CASSLPNTDTQYF
TGTGCCAGCAGTTTACCCAACACAGATACGCAGTATTTT
>-|TRBV2|-|14|TRBJ2-1
CASSPTTGLGEQFF
TGTGCCAGCAGCCCGACCACAGGTTTAGGTGAGCAGTTCTTC
>-|TRBV7-2|-|14|TRBJ2-1
CASSLRARNNEQFF
TGTGCCAGCAGCCTGCGGGCGCGGAACAATGAGCAGTTCTTC
>-|TRBV7-6|-|17|TRBJ1-2
CASSPGTPLYLNYGYTF
TGTGCCAGCAGCCCCGGGACACCTCTCTACCTAAACTATGGCTACACCTTC
>TRBD1|TRBV11-2|-|14|TRBJ1-2
CASSSRDRGPGYTF
TGTGCCAGCAGCTCTCGGGACAGGGGGCCTGGCTACACCTTC
>TRBD2|TRBV7-9|-|14|TRBJ2-5
CASSGAGAAGTQYF
TGTGCCAGCAGCGGAGCGGGGGCCGCGGGGACCCAGTACTTC
>-|TRBV27|-|18|TRBJ1-5
CASSLIPVPGSGNQPQHF
TGTGCCAGCAGTTTAATACCCGTTCCAGGTTCGGGCAATCAGCCCCAGCATTTT
>-|TRBV28|-|15|TRBJ2-2
CASRGGQTNTGELFF
TGTGCCAGCAGGGGTGGACAGACGAACACCGGGGAGCTGTTTTTT
>TRBD1|TRBV29-1|-|13|TRBJ2-3
CSEGGLAGDTQYF
TGCAGCGAAGGGGGCCTTGCCGGAGATACGCAGTATTTT
>TRBD1|TRBV6-6|-|17|TRBJ1-6
CASNRDRGGSYNSPLHF
TGTGCCAGCAATCGGGACAGGGGGGGCTCCTATAATTCACCCCTCCACTTT
>-|TRBV5-6|few|12|TRBJ2-7
CASSLESYEQYF
TGTGCCAGCAGCTTGGAGAGCTACGAGCAGTACTTC
>TRBD2|TRBV30|-|14|TRBJ2-7
CAWKTSSGGYEQYF
TGTGCCTGGAAGACCTCTAGCGGGGGTTACGAGCAGTACTTC
>TRBD1|TRBV6-5|-|15|TRBJ1-2
CASSYSGTGNYGYTF
TGTGCCAGCAGTTATTCCGGGACAGGGAACTATGGCTACACCTTC
>-|TRBV7-9|few|14|TRBJ1-1
CASTSGFMNTEAFF
TGTGCCAGCACCTCAGGGTTCATGAACACTGAAGCTTTCTTT
>TRBD1|TRBV28|-|15|TRBJ2-7
CASQGYGQALYEQYF
TGTGCCAGTCAGGGTTATGGACAGGCACTTTACGAGCAGTACTTC
>-|TRBV11-2|-|15|TRBJ2-5
CASSLGGTNRETQYF
TGTGCCAGCAGCTTAGGGGGCACGAATAGAGAGACCCAGTACTTC
>-|TRBV7-3|-|16|TRBJ2-7
CASSPAARLSSYEQYF
TGTGCCAGCAGTCCCGCGGCCAGATTGAGCTCCTACGAGCAGTACTTC
>-|TRBV7-9|-|11|TRBJ2-1
CASSLLGEQFF
TGTGCCAGCAGCTTACTCGGTGAGCAGTTCTTC
>TRBD1|TRBV19|-|14|TRBJ1-2
CASSILGQGFGYTF
TGTGCCAGTAGTATTTTGGGACAGGGCTTCGGCTACACCTTC
>TRBD2|TRBV5-6|-|15|TRBJ2-5
CASSPLAGGTETQYF
TGTGCCAGCAGCCCATTAGCGGGGGGTACAGAGACCCAGTACTTC
>TRBD1|TRBV13|-|14|TRBJ2-5
CASLGQGVKETQYF
TGTGCCAGTCTCGGACAGGGGGTGAAAGAGACCCAGTACTTC
>-|TRBV7-3|-|14|TRBJ2-1
CASSQGGISGEQFF
TGTGCCAGCAGCCAGGGGGGCATTTCAGGGGAGCAGTTCTTC
>-|TRBV29-1|-|12|TRBJ2-1
CSTGFRYNEQFF
TGCAGCACGGGTTTCAGGTACAATGAGCAGTTCTTC
>-|TRBV10-3|-|13|TRBJ1-2
CAISGTSEGGYTF
TGTGCCATCAGCGGGACTTCGGAAGGTGGCTACACCTTC
>-|TRBV7-9|-|14|TRBJ1-3
CASSPPGSGNTIYF
TGTGCCAGCAGCCCCCCCGGCTCTGGAAACACCATATATTTT